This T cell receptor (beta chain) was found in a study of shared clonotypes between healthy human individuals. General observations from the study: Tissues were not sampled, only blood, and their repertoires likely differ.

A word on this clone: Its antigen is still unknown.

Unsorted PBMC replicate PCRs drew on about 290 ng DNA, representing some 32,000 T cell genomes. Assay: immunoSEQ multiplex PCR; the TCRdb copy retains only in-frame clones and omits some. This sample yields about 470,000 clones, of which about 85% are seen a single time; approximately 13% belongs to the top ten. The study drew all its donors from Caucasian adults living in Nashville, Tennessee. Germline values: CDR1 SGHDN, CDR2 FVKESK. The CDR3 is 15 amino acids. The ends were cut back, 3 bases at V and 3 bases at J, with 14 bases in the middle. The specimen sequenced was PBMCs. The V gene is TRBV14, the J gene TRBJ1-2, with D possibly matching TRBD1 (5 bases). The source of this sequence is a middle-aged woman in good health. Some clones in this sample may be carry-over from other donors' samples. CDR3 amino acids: CASSHRRQSHYGYTF. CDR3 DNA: TGTGCCAGCAGCCACCGACGACAGAGCCACTATGGCTACACCTTC.